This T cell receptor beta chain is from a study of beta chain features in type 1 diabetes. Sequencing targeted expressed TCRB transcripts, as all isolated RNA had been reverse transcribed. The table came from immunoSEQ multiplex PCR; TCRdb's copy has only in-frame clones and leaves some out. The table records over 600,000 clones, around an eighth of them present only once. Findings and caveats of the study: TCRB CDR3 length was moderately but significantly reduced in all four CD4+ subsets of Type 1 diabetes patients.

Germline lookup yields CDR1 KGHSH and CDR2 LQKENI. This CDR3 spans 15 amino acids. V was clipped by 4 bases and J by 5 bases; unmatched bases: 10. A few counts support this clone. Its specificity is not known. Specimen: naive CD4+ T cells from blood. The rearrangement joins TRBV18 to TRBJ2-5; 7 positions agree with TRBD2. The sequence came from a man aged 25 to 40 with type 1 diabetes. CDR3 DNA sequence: TGTGCCAGCTCACTCGGTGCGGGAGCCAGGGAGACCCAGTACTTC. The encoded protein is CASSLGAGARETQYF.